The 26 T cell receptor beta chains given below trace back to one sample, sequenced in a study of siplizumab effects on memory and regulatory T cells. The protocol was immunoSEQ multiplex PCR, while the TCRdb copy is restricted to in-frame clones and leaves out a portion. The repertoire holds approximately 60,000 clones, less than 80% seen once, with less than 0.55% in the top ten. Sequenced sample: memory CD4+ T cells sorted from blood. All receptors derive from a human donor in good health.

This clone was seen only a few times. The chain carries TRBV7-2 and TRBJ2-1; 10 bases map to TRBD2. Germline V gives CDR1 SGHTA, CDR2 FQGNSA. The J segment lost 5 bases and the V segment lost 4 bases, leaving 5 bases of the junction unmatched. This CDR3 has 15 amino acids. CDR3 sequence (DNA): TGTGCCAGCAGCTCCTTAGCGGGGGGAAACAATGAGCAGTTCTTC. Its protein product is CASSSLAGGNNEQFF.

This clone was seen only a few times. The V call is TRBV27, the J call TRBJ2-1; 8 bases map to TRBD1. V lost 2 bases, J lost 6 bases, and 6 bases stayed unmatched. The CDR3 is 15 residues long. The germline CDR1 and CDR2 sequences are MNHEY and SMNVEV (reference sequence). The CDR3: CASSLQWTGTNEQFF. DNA for the CDR3: TGTGCCAGCAGTTTACAATGGACAGGGACCAATGAGCAGTTCTTC.

This chain uses TRBV4-2 with TRBJ2-7; 11 positions match TRBD2. Germline values: CDR1 LGHNA, CDR2 YNFKEQ. Unmatched junction bases numbered 2, after V lost 2 bases and J lost 2 bases. CDR3 length: 15 residues. This CDR3 is CASSQNSGGAYEQYF. The CDR3 DNA follows: TGTGCCAGCAGCCAAAATAGCGGGGGGGCCTACGAGCAGTACTTC.

The chain combines TRBV2 with TRBJ1-6; 8 bases match TRBD1. Germline V gene data show CDR1 as SNHLY and CDR2 as FYNNEI. The trim removed 6 bases at V and 9 bases at J, leaving 7 bases unmatched. The CDR3 contains 14 residues. The CDR3: CASRNPGQASPLHF. The DNA for the CDR3 is TGTGCCAGCAGGAACCCGGGACAGGCTTCACCCCTCCACTTT.

This rearrangement joins TRBV7-9 to TRBJ1-6; possibly TRBD1 for D (5 bases). The CDR3 runs 14 residues. Germline CDR1 is SEHNR and CDR2 is FQNEAQ (reference sequence). Trimming pared 5 bases from V and 7 bases from J, leaving 12 bases between. CDR3 in amino acids: CASSPGGPNSPLHF. The CDR3, as DNA: TGTGCCAGCAGCCCCGGGGGTCCCAATTCACCCCTCCACTTT.

The chain carries TRBV21-1 and TRBJ2-1; the D call TRBD2 from the table was never checked on the DNA. TRBV21-1 is designated a pseudogene. The CDR3 has 18 amino acids. CDR3 amino acids: CASSKGSAGLAFYNEQFF. The CDR3 region has the DNA TGTGCCAGCAGCAAAGGAAGTGCGGGACTAGCCTTCTACAATGAGCAGTTCTTC.

The chain uses TRBV5-1 and TRBJ2-3; D may be TRBD1 (6 bases). V dropped 3 bases and J dropped 6 bases, with 14 bases sitting between them. The germline gives CDR1 SGHRS, CDR2 YFSETQ. This CDR3 has 14 residues. The CDR3 loop reads CASSSGQRGDTQYF. Here the CDR3 DNA reads TGCGCCAGCAGCTCAGGACAGAGGGGGGATACGCAGTATTTT.

This chain joins TRBV9 and TRBJ2-3, with 8 bases aligning to TRBD2. The CDR3 consists of 16 residues. After removal of 0 bases from V and 4 bases from J, the junction contained 7 bases not matched to a gene. Germline-derived CDR1 and CDR2 are SGDLS and YYNGEE. CDR3 bases: TGTGCCAGCAGCGTAGACGCGGGGGGAACCGCAGATACGCAGTATTTT. Translating it yields CASSVDAGGTADTQYF. The full variable domain, with the rest looked up from reference TRBV9 and TRBJ2-3, is DSGVTQTPKHLITATGQRVTLRCSPRSGDLSVYWYQQSLDQGLQFLIQYYNGEERAKGNILERFSAQQFPDLHSELNLSSLELGDSALYFCASSVDAGGTADTQYFGPGTRLTVL.

The CDR3 protein is CATYSGLSGLGYGYTF. CDR3 coding DNA: TGTGCCACGTACTCAGGGTTATCCGGTCTGGGCTATGGCTACACCTTC. The rearrangement links TRBV19 to TRBJ1-2; TRBD1 might be the D (5 bases). V was clipped by 10 bases and J by 4 bases, with 25 bases between them. Germline V gene lookup returns CDR1 LNHDA and CDR2 SQIVND (reference sequence). The CDR3 loop spans 16 amino acids.

V gene TRBV18 combines with J gene TRBJ2-2; D ambiguous. The CDR3 loop spans 15 amino acids. Germline assignment: CDR1 KGHSH and CDR2 LQKENI. V dropped 8 bases and J dropped 6 bases, with 19 bases sitting between them. The CDR3 sequence: CASPDPQFRAGELFF. The CDR3 DNA reads as TGTGCCAGCCCTGATCCCCAATTCCGGGCCGGGGAGCTGTTTTTT.

This clone was counted between two and nine times. The chain links TRBV7-5 to TRBJ2-5; no DNA check was done on the table's D call, TRBD2. TRBV7-5 is labeled a pseudogene. This CDR3 spans 18 amino acids. The CDR3 region is CVRSLDPLRDSLEETQYF. DNA for the CDR3: TGTGTCAGAAGCTTAGATCCCCTCCGGGACTCTCTTGAAGAGACCCAGTACTTC.

This clone was detected only once. The V gene is TRBV28, the J gene TRBJ2-2; 12 bases line up with TRBD2. V shed 7 bases and J 4 bases; nucleotides not matched to a gene: 7. The CDR3 sequence is 16 residues long. Per germline, CDR1 MDHEN and CDR2 SYDVKM. CDR3 in amino acids: CASTETSGGPTGELFF. CDR3 in DNA: TGTGCCAGCACCGAGACTAGCGGGGGCCCCACCGGGGAGCTGTTTTTT. The full variable domain, with the rest looked up from reference TRBV28 and TRBJ2-2, is DVKVTQSSRYLVKRTGEKVFLECVQDMDHENMFWYRQDPGLGLRLIYFSYDVKMKEKGDIPEGYSVSREKKERFSLILESASTNQTSMYLCASTETSGGPTGELFFGEGSRLTVL.

The rearrangement uses TRBV11-2 and TRBJ2-3, with TRBD2 identical over 7 bases. J gave up 6 bases and V 5 bases, and 11 bases lay outside the gene matches. CDR1 and CDR2 (germline): SGHAT, FQNNGV. This CDR3 contains 15 residues. In DNA, the CDR3 is TGTGCCAGCAGCCCCCAAGCGGGGTTTTTTGATACGCAGTATTTT. This translates into CASSPQAGFFDTQYF.

CDR3 protein: CASSQPGVGGYTF. As DNA, the CDR3 is TGTGCCAGCAGTCAACCAGGGGTCGGTGGCTACACCTTC. The genes are TRBV28 and TRBJ1-2; weak D call: TRBD1 (6 bases). The ends were cut back, 5 bases at V and 7 bases at J, with 14 bases in the middle. This CDR3 region has 13 residues. The germline CDR1 and CDR2 sequences are MDHEN and SYDVKM.

The chain links TRBV5-1 to TRBJ1-4; unclear D gene. Per the germline V gene, CDR1 is SGHRS and CDR2 is YFSETQ. Trimming shortened V by 0 bases and J by 8 bases, and 8 bases separated the two germline ends. The CDR3 contains 13 residues. CDR3 nucleotides: TGCGCCAGCAGCTTGGGGCCGTCAGAAAAACTGTTTTTT. Protein product: CASSLGPSEKLFF.

The chain recombines TRBV6-5 with TRBJ1-2; D remains ambiguous. The CDR3 consists of 13 residues. The ends were cut back, 7 bases at V and 2 bases at J, with 11 bases in the middle. The germline gives CDR1 MNHEY, CDR2 SVGAGI. The CDR3 DNA follows: TGTGCCAGCATCAGTCCGTCCAACTATGGCTACACCTTC. This sequence encodes CASISPSNYGYTF.

The sample holds one count of this clone. This chain uses TRBV28 with TRBJ1-1; no firm D call. Germline values: CDR1 MDHEN, CDR2 SYDVKM. The CDR3 is 11 residues long. The V gene lost 4 bases and the J gene lost 10 bases, with 10 bases spanning the gap. Written as DNA, the CDR3 is TGTGCCAGCAGTTCCGGTTCGGGAGCTTTCTTT. It is translated as CASSSGSGAFF. Looking up the rest from reference TRBV28 and TRBJ1-1 gives the full variable domain: DVKVTQSSRYLVKRTGEKVFLECVQDMDHENMFWYRQDPGLGLRLIYFSYDVKMKEKGDIPEGYSVSREKKERFSLILESASTNQTSMYLCASSSGSGAFFGQGTRLTVV.

The chain uses TRBV7-3 and TRBJ2-5, with D possibly being TRBD1 (6 bases). The CDR3 consists of 15 residues. CDR1 and CDR2 from the germline V gene are SGHTA and FQGTGA. Trimming left V 5 bases short and J 1 base short, with 14 bases between. The chain's CDR3 is CASSPTGIGQETQYF. The CDR3, as DNA: TGTGCCAGCAGCCCCACAGGGATCGGCCAAGAGACCCAGTACTTC. The full variable domain, rest sourced from reference TRBV7-3 and TRBJ2-5, is GAGVSQTPSNKVTEKGKYVELRCDPISGHTALYWYRQSLGQGPEFLIYFQGTGAADDSGLPNDRFFAVRPEGSVSTLKIQRTERGDSAVYLCASSPTGIGQETQYFGPGTRLLVL.

This clone was counted between two and nine times. The rearrangement joins TRBV6-6 to TRBJ1-4; 7 bases align to TRBD1. The CDR3 loop spans 14 amino acids. V lost 6 bases, J lost 5 bases, and 6 bases stayed unmatched. Germline V lookup: CDR1 MNHNY, CDR2 SVGAGI (reference sequence). The CDR3 is CASRSGTENEKLFF. In DNA form, the CDR3 reads TGTGCCAGCAGGTCCGGGACAGAAAATGAAAAACTGTTTTTT.

This chain joins TRBV19 and TRBJ2-3, with D hard to call. Trimming stripped 11 bases from V and 2 bases from J, with 14 bases between. The CDR3 consists of 13 residues. CDR1 and CDR2 from the germline V gene are LNHDA and SQIVND (reference sequence). The CDR3 coding sequence is TGTGCCTCTTACGAGAGAATCACAGATACGCAGTATTTT. It is translated as CASYERITDTQYF.

This chain's CDR3 is CAISEPGGQEGQYF. DNA of the CDR3: TGTGCCATCAGTGAGCCGGGGGGGCAGGAAGGGCAGTACTTC. The chain carries TRBV10-3 and TRBJ2-7; 8 positions match TRBD2. Losses at the gene ends were 2 bases for V and 9 bases for J; bases not matched to a gene: 9. CDR1 and CDR2 from the germline V gene are ENHRY and SYGVKD. This CDR3 spans 14 amino acids.

Points on this clone: Within the sample, other DNA sequences also encode this same CDR3. The chain uses TRBV18 and TRBJ1-3, with D unclear. V shed 3 bases and J shed 1 base, with 7 bases lying between them. CDR1 and CDR2 (germline): KGHSH, LQKENI. CDR3 length equals 14 residues. CDR3 DNA: TGTGCCAGCTCACCGAGTGTTTCTGGAAACACCATATATTTT. Translating it yields CASSPSVSGNTIYF.

This chain connects TRBV29-1 to TRBJ2-3; TRBD2 aligns across 10 bases. Trimming removed 4 bases from V and 1 base from J; junction bases left unmatched: 2. Germline loops: CDR1 SQVTM, CDR2 ANQGSEA. The CDR3 is 14 residues long. The CDR3 spells CSVGGTSGTDTQYF. As DNA, the CDR3 is TGCAGCGTTGGAGGGACTAGCGGCACAGATACGCAGTATTTT.

The chain has TRBV5-1 and TRBJ2-3; the match to TRBD2 covers 10 bases. Germline loops: CDR1 SGHRS, CDR2 YFSETQ. The CDR3 spans 15 residues. V gave up 0 bases and J gave up 4 bases; unmatched junction bases: 2. The CDR3 nucleotides are TGCGCCAGCAGCTTGGGAGCGGGAGGGGCAGATACGCAGTATTTT. Protein product: CASSLGAGGADTQYF.

This clone was seen a single time. The chain employs TRBV2 and TRBJ2-2; D is uncertain. CDR1 SNHLY and CDR2 FYNNEI come from the germline V gene. V lost 6 bases and J lost 0, with 11 bases in between. The CDR3 has 15 residues. CDR3: CASRARRSNTGELFF. The CDR3 DNA is TGTGCCAGCAGGGCCCGTCGATCGAACACCGGGGAGCTGTTTTTT.

The V gene is TRBV7-9, the J gene TRBJ1-1, with D possibly being TRBD1 (6 bases). CDR3 length: 14 amino acids. Trimming cost V 4 bases and J 5 bases, with 14 bases left between them. CDR1 and CDR2 from the germline V gene are SEHNR and FQNEAQ (reference sequence). CDR3 protein: CASSSFGRGTEAFF. The CDR3 DNA reads as TGTGCCAGCAGCTCATTCGGCAGGGGAACTGAAGCTTTCTTT.